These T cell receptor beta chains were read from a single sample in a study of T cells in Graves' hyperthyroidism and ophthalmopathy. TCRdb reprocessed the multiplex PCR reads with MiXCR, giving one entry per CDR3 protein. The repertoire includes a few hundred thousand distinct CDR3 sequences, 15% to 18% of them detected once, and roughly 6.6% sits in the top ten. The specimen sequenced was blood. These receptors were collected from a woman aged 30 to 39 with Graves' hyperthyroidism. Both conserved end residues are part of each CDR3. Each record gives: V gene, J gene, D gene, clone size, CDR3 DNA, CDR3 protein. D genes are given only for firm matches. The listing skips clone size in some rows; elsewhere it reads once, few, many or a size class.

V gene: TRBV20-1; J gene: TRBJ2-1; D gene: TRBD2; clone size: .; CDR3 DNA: TGCAGTGCTAGAGATTGGGGGGGGACGAATGAGCAGTTCTTC; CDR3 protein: CSARDWGGTNEQFF
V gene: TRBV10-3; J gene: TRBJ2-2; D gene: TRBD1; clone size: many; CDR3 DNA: TGTGCCATCAAAACGGGACAGGGCACCGGGGAGCTGTTTTTT; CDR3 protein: CAIKTGQGTGELFF
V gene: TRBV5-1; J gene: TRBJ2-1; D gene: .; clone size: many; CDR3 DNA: TGCGCCAGCAGCTTGGTTCTAGCTAGGAATGAGCAGTTCTTC; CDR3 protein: CASSLVLARNEQFF
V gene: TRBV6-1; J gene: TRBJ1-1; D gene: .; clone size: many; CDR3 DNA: TGTGCCAGCAGGGGTTGGGGGCCGGACACTGAAGCTTTCTTT; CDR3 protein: CASRGWGPDTEAFF
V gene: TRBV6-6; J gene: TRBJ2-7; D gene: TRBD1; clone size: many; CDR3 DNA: TGTGCCAGCAGTTACTCGCCGGGACAGGGCTACGAGCAGTACTTC; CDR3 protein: CASSYSPGQGYEQYF
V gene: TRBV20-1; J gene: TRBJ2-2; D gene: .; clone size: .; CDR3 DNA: TGCAGTGCTCGCGAGGGGGGAAACACCGGGGAGCTGTTTTTT; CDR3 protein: CSAREGGNTGELFF
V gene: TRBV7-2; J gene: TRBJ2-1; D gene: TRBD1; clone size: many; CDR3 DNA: TGTGCCAGCAGCGGAAGCAGGGACAGGGGCTTAGGTAATGAGCAGTTCTTC; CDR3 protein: CASSGSRDRGLGNEQFF
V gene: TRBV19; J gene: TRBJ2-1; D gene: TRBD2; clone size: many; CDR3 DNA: TGTGCCACGGCGAGACTAGCGGGAGGTAACGGTGAGCAGTTCTTC; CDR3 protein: CATARLAGGNGEQFF
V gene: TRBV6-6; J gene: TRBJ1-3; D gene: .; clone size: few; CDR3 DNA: TGTGCCAGCAGTTACAATAAAAGGGCAGCCTCTGGAAACACCATATATTTT; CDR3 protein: CASSYNKRAASGNTIYF
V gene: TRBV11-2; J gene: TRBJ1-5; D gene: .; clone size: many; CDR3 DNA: TGTGCCAGCAGCTTAGGGTTCCGGATTTATAGCAATCAGCCCCAGCATTTT; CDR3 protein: CASSLGFRIYSNQPQHF
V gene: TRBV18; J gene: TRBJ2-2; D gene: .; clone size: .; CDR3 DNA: TGTGCCAGCTCACCACAAGGAGTACCGAACACCGGGGAGCTGTTTTTT; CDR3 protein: CASSPQGVPNTGELFF
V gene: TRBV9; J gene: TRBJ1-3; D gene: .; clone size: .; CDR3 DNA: TGTGCCAGCAGCGTAGCCCCAGGGGCTGGAAACACCATATATTTT; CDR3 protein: CASSVAPGAGNTIYF
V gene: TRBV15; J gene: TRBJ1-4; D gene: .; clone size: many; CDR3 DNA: TGTGCCACCAGCTGGCAGGGATCGGGAGGTGAAAAACTGTTTTTT; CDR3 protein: CATSWQGSGGEKLFF
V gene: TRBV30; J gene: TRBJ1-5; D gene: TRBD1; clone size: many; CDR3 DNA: TGTGCCTGGAGTGTAAGGGACAGGAGTACTCAGCCCCAGCATTTT; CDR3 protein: CAWSVRDRSTQPQHF
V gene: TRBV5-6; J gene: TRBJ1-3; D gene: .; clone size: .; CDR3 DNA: TGTGCCAGCAGTTCCCCTAACTCTGGAAACACCATATATTTT; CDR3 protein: CASSSPNSGNTIYF
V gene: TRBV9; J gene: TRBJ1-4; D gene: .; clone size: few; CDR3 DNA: TGTGCCAGCAGCGTAGCTCTAACAACTAATGAAAAACTGTTTTTT; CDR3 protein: CASSVALTTNEKLFF
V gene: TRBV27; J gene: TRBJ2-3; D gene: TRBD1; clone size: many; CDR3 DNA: TGTGCCAGCAGTCTAATCCTAGCCGGGACAGGGGGCCTCACAGATACGCAGTATTTT; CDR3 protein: CASSLILAGTGGLTDTQYF
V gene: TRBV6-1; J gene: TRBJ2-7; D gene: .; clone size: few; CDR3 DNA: TGTGCCAGCATGGGATGGGGGCTAGTGGCTGAGCAGTACTTC; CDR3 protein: CASMGWGLVAEQYF
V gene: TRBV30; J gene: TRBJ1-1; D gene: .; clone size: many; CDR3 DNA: TGTGCCTGGAGTTTTCGGACAGACCTTGAAGCTTTCTTT; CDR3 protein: CAWSFRTDLEAFF
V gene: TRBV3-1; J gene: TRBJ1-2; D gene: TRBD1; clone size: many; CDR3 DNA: TGTGCCGCCTCCTCGGGACAGGACTATGGCTACACCTTC; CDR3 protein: CAASSGQDYGYTF
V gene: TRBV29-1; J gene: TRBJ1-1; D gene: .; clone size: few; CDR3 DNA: TGCAGCGCTGACAGTAACACTGAAGCTTTCTTT; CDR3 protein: CSADSNTEAFF
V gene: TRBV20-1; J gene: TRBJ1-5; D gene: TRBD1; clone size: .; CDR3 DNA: TGCAGTGCTAGATATACAAACAGGGGAGATCAGCCCCAGCATTTT; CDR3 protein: CSARYTNRGDQPQHF
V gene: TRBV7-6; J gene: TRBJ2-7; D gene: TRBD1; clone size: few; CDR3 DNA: TGTGCCAGCAGCTTAGCCACACCGGGACAGGGGGCCTACGAGCAGTACTTC; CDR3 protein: CASSLATPGQGAYEQYF
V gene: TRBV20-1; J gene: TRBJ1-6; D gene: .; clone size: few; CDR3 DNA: TGCAGTGCCGGAAGAACAGGGCTTAGTAATTCACCCCTCCACTTT; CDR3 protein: CSAGRTGLSNSPLHF
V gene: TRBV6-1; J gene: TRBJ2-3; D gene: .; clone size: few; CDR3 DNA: TGTGCCAGCAGTCGGAGGACTGGCAACACAGATACGCAGTATTTT; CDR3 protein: CASSRRTGNTDTQYF
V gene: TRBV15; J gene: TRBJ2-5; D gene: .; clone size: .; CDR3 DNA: TGTGCCACCAGCAGAGGGAAGGGGGACTGGGAGACCCAGTACTTC; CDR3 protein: CATSRGKGDWETQYF
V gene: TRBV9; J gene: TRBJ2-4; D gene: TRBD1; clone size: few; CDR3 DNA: TGTGCCAGCAGCCCAAGACAGGGTTGGGAAAACATTCAGTACTTC; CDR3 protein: CASSPRQGWENIQYF
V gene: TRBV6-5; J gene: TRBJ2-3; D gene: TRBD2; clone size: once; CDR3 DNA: TGTGCCAGCAGTTACCCGGGACTAGCGGACACAGATACGCAGTATTTT; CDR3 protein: CASSYPGLADTDTQYF
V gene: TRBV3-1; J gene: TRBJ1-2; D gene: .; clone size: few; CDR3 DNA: TGTGCCAGCAGCCAGTTGGGGACCTATGGCTACACCTTC; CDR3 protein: CASSQLGTYGYTF
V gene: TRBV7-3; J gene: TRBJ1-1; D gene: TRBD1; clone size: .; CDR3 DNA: TGTGCCAGCAGCTTAAGGCCTGACAGGGGCGTTGAAGCTTTCTTT; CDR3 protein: CASSLRPDRGVEAFF
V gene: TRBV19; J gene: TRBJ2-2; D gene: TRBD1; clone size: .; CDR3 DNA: TGTGCCAGTAGTAGGAAGACAGGGGGCAACACCGGGGAGCTGTTTTTT; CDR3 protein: CASSRKTGGNTGELFF
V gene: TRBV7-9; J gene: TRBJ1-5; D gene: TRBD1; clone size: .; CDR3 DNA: TGTGCCAGCAGCTCGACAGGGGGATCTAGCAATCAGCCCCAGCATTTT; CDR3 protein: CASSSTGGSSNQPQHF
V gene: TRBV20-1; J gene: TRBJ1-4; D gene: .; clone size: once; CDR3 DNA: TGCAGTGCTCCTGTGGATGCAACTAATGAAAAACCGTTTTTT; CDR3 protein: CSAPVDATNEKPFF
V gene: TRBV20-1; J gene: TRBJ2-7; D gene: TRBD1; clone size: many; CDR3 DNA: TGCAGTGCTAGAGATAAGGACAGGGCCTACGAGCAGTACTTC; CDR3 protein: CSARDKDRAYEQYF
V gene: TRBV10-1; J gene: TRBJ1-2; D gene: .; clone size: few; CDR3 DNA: TGCGCCAGCATTACCCGGACAGACGTGGGGCTATATGGCTACACCTTC; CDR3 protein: CASITRTDVGLYGYTF
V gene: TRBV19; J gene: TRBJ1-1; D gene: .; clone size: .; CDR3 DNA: TGTGCCAGTAGTCTCACGATACACACTGAAGCTTTCTTT; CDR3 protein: CASSLTIHTEAFF
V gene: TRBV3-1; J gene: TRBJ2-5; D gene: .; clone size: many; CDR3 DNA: TGTGCCAGCAGCCAAGATATACCGTACCAAGAGACCCAGTACTTC; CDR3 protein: CASSQDIPYQETQYF
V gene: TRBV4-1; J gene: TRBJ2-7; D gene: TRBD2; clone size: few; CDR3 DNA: TGCGCCAGCAGCCCCCGACCCGGGACTAGAACTTCTCCTTACGAGCAGTACTTC; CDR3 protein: CASSPRPGTRTSPYEQYF
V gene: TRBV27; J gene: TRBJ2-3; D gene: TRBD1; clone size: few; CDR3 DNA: TGTGCCAGCAGGGATCGGGGACAGGGGTACACAGATACGCAGTATTTT; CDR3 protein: CASRDRGQGYTDTQYF
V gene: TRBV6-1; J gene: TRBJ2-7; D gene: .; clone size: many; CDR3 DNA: TGTGCCAGCAGTTCTCCCTTTAGCTCCTACGAGCAGTACTTC; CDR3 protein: CASSSPFSSYEQYF
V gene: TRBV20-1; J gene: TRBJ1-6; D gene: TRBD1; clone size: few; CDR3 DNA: TGCAGTGCTAGAGATCGCAGGGGGTACACCTATAATTCACCCCTCCACTTT; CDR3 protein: CSARDRRGYTYNSPLHF
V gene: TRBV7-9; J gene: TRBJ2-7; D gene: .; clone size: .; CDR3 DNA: TGTGCCAGCAGCTTTTTTCCTAGCGAATCCATGACCCCCTACGAGCAGTACTTC; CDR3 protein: CASSFFPSESMTPYEQYF
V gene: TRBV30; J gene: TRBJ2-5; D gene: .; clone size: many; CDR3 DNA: TGTGCCTGGAGTGTACGGAGACGAGAGAGGGAGACCCAGTACTTC; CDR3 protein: CAWSVRRRERETQYF
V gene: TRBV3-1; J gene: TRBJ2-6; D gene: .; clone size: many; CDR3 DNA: TGTGCCAGCAGCCGATCCTCTGGGGCCAACGTCCTGACTTTC; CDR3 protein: CASSRSSGANVLTF
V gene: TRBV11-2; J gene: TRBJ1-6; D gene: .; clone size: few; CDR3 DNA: TGTGCCAGCAGCAACTACGGGGGCCTCTCAGATTCACCCCTCCACTTT; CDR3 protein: CASSNYGGLSDSPLHF
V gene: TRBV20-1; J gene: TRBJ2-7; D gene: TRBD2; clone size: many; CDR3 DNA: TGCAGTGCTAGGCCAATCGGGCTAGCGGGAGCACTTAAACTATACGAGCAGTACTTC; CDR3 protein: CSARPIGLAGALKLYEQYF
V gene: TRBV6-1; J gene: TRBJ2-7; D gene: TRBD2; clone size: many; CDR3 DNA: TGTGCCAGCAACCGACTAGCGGGGCCCTACGAGCAGTACTTC; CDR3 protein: CASNRLAGPYEQYF
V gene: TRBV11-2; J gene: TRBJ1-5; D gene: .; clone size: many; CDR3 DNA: TGTGCCAGCAGCCCCAAGGGGGTCGGAAATCAGCCCCAGCATTTT; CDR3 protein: CASSPKGVGNQPQHF
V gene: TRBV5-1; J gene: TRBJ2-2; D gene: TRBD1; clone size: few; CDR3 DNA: TGCGCCAGCAGCCCACTGGACAGGGGGACCACCGGGGAGCTGTTTTTT; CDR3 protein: CASSPLDRGTTGELFF
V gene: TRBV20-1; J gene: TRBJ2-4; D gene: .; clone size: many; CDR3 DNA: TGCAGTGCTTCCCTTCCGGCTCGCAAAAACATTCAGTACTTC; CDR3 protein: CSASLPARKNIQYF
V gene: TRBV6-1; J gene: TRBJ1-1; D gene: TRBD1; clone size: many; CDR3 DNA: TGTGCCAGCCGTACACGCTGGACAGGGGTAAACACTGAAGCTTTCTTT; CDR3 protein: CASRTRWTGVNTEAFF
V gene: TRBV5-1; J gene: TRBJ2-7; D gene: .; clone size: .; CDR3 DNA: TGCGCCAGCAGCCCCAGTGGCGCGGGACCGATCCGCGAGCAGTACTTC; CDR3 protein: CASSPSGAGPIREQYF
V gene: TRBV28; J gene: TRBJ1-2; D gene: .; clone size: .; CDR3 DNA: TGTGTCAGCAACCAGGGAGCGACTAACTATGGCTACGCCTTC; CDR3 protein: CVSNQGATNYGYAF
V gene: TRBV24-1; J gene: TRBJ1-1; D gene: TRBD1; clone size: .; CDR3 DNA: TGTGCCACCAGTGGTTCCGGGACAGGGCGCGGAGCTTTCTTT; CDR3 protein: CATSGSGTGRGAFF
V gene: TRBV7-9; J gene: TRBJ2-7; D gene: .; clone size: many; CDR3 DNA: TGTGCCAGCAGCTTAGTGGAGGATTACGAGCAGTACTTC; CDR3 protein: CASSLVEDYEQYF
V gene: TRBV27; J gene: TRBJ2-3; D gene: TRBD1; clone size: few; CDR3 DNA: TGTGCCAGCAGGAAGACAGGGGGACTTCTAGATACGCAGTATTTT; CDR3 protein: CASRKTGGLLDTQYF
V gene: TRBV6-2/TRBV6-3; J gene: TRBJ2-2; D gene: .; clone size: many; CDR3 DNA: TGTGCCAGCAGCAGGGTCCTCCAAACCGGGGAGCTGTTTTTT; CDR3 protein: CASSRVLQTGELFF
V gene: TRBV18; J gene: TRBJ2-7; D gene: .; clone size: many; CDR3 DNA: TGTGCCAGCTCACCACTTGCGCGAGATGGGGAGCAGTACTTC; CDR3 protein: CASSPLARDGEQYF
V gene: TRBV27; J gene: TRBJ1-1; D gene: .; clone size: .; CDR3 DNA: TGTGCCAGCAGTTTAGGCACGAACACTGATGCTTTCTTT; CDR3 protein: CASSLGTNTDAFF